The 24 T cell receptor beta chains below were found in one sample sequenced in a study of cytomegalovirus exposure and HLA in healthy donors. PCR involved 60 Vbeta and 13 Jbeta primers. The repertoire was sequenced with immunoSEQ multiplex PCR; TCRdb's copy has only in-frame clones and lacks some. The repertoire holds over 30,000 clones, with 65% as singletons. The sample comprised PBMCs. These receptors were obtained from a man aged 45-65 years in good health and CMV-seropositive.

Relative to its sample, this clone is medium-sized. The rearrangement joins TRBV28 to TRBJ2-7; 7 nucleotides line up with TRBD1. The CDR3 contains 14 residues. The germline V gene encodes CDR1 MDHEN and CDR2 SYDVKM. With V trimmed by 3 bases and J by 4 bases, 6 bases remained unmatched. DNA of the CDR3: TGTGCCAGCAGTTTTCCGGGACAGTTGTACGAGCAGTACTTC. The encoded protein is CASSFPGQLYEQYF. Full variable domain (missing parts from reference TRBV28 and TRBJ2-7): DVKVTQSSRYLVKRTGEKVFLECVQDMDHENMFWYRQDPGLGLRLIYFSYDVKMKEKGDIPEGYSVSREKKERFSLILESASTNQTSMYLCASSFPGQLYEQYFGPGTRLTVT.

The gene calls are TRBV29-1 and TRBJ1-1; D gene unclear. Per germline, CDR1 SQVTM and CDR2 ANQGSEA. CDR3 length: 11 amino acids. Trimming pared 3 bases from V and 0 bases from J, leaving 2 bases between. DNA of the CDR3: TGCAGCGTTGATATGAACACTGAAGCTTTCTTT. This codes for CSVDMNTEAFF.

The gene calls are TRBV7-9 and TRBJ2-3, with a tentative D call TRBD2 (5 bases). CDR1 SEHNR and CDR2 FQNEAQ come from the germline V gene (reference sequence). The CDR3 extends over 16 amino acids. Deletions cut 5 bases from V and 0 bases from J, with 15 bases between. The CDR3 loop reads CASSPLQRSSTDTQYF. For the CDR3, the DNA is TGTGCCAGCAGCCCCCTCCAGCGGTCTAGCACAGATACGCAGTATTTT. Combining the CDR3 with reference TRBV7-9 and TRBJ2-3 gives the whole variable domain DTGVSQNPRHKITKRGQNVTFRCDPISEHNRLYWYRQTLGQGPEFLTYFQNEAQLEKSRLLSDRFSAERPKGSFSTLEIQRTEQGDSAMYLCASSPLQRSSTDTQYFGPGTRLTVL.

The CDR3 region is CAWTWRGGRAWGQETQYF. The CDR3 DNA follows: TGTGCCTGGACCTGGAGGGGCGGGAGGGCCTGGGGACAAGAGACCCAGTACTTC. The rearrangement uses TRBV30 and TRBJ2-5; 9 bases are shared with TRBD2. Germline V gives CDR1 GTSNPN, CDR2 SVGIG (reference sequence). V trimming: 4 bases; J trimming: 2 bases; junction bases outside the gene matches: 17. The CDR3 contains 18 residues.

This chain links TRBV9 with TRBJ2-1; 9 bases match TRBD2. The CDR3 length is 14 residues. CDR1 SGDLS and CDR2 YYNGEE come from the germline V gene. The V and J ends lost 6 bases and 6 bases, in that order; junction bases with no gene match: 7. The CDR3 here is CASNQAGGRNEQFF. CDR3 coding DNA: TGTGCCAGCAACCAAGCGGGAGGCCGCAATGAGCAGTTCTTC.

This chain joins TRBV6-6 and TRBJ2-3, with D uncertain. Trimming removed 3 bases from V and 0 bases from J, with 7 bases in between. The CDR3 is 14 residues long. The V gene's germline CDR1 is MNHNY and CDR2 SVGAGI (reference sequence). The CDR3 is CASSYLQSTDTQYF. CDR3 coding DNA: TGTGCCAGCAGTTATCTACAGAGCACAGATACGCAGTATTTT.

This clone was counted a few times. The gene calls are TRBV7-9 and TRBJ2-3, with unresolved D. Trimming removed 2 bases at V and 5 bases at J, with 5 bases between. Germline lookup yields CDR1 SEHNR and CDR2 FQNEAQ (reference sequence). CDR3 length: 12 residues. The CDR3 region has the DNA TGTGCCAGCAGCTTAAATCAAGATACGCAGTATTTT. This encodes CASSLNQDTQYF.

This chain connects TRBV10-3 to TRBJ1-1; 8 bases agree with TRBD1. V was pared by 2 bases and J by 1 base, with 0 bases of the junction left unmatched. The germline V gene encodes CDR1 ENHRY and CDR2 SYGVKD. This CDR3 is built from 14 residues. The DNA of the CDR3 is TGTGCCATCAGTGAGACAGGGGGGAACACTGAAGCTTTCTTT. Translation gives CAISETGGNTEAFF.

Details on this clone: This sequence is one base from a far larger clone and is likely a read error. This sample also contains other DNA sequences that code for the same CDR3. The chain carries TRBV14 and TRBJ2-3; D perhaps matches TRBD1 (5 bases). The CDR3 runs 12 residues. Germline CDR1 reads SGHDN; CDR2 reads FVKESK. The CDR3 reads CASSHNRDTQYF. CDR3 bases: TGTGCAAGCAGCCACAACAGGGATACGCAGTATTTT.

This clone was detected only once. This chain uses TRBV4-2 with TRBJ1-2, with 11 bases that match TRBD1. CDR3 length: 18 amino acids. CDR1 and CDR2 from the germline V gene are LGHNA and YNFKEQ. V gave up 0 bases and J gave up 3 bases; unmatched junction bases: 9. The CDR3: CASSQDWTGGGIDYGYTF. CDR3 nucleotide sequence: TGTGCCAGCAGCCAAGATTGGACAGGGGGCGGCATTGACTATGGCTACACCTTC.

V and J are TRBV29-1 and TRBJ2-7; TRBD2 aligns across 13 bases. The germline V gene encodes CDR1 SQVTM and CDR2 ANQGSEA. This CDR3 comprises 18 residues. With V trimmed by 6 bases and J by 2 bases, 16 bases remained unmatched. This chain's CDR3 is CSVTTWTSGSWGAYEQYF. The CDR3 coding sequence is TGCAGCGTCACCACTTGGACTAGCGGGAGCTGGGGCGCCTACGAGCAGTACTTC.

This clone has more than one count but fewer than ten. This chain connects TRBV29-1 to TRBJ2-5; D is uncertain. This CDR3 has 12 residues. The ends were cut back, 0 bases at V and 7 bases at J, with 9 bases in the middle. Germline V gene data show CDR1 as SQVTM and CDR2 as ANQGSEA. The CDR3, as DNA: TGCAGCGTTGAAGAAAAAAGAGGGACCCAGTACTTC. It codes for CSVEEKRGTQYF. Based on the CDR3 plus reference TRBV29-1 and TRBJ2-5, the full variable domain is SAVISQKPSRDICQRGTSLTIQCQVDSQVTMMFWYRQQPGQSLTLIATANQGSEATYESGFVIDKFPISRPNLTFSTLTVSNMSPEDSSIYLCSVEEKRGTQYFGPGTRLLVL.

J is TRBJ2-5 and V is TRBV5-1; tentative D call: TRBD2 (6 bases). V shed 2 bases and J shed 1 base, with 12 bases lying between them. Looked up from germline, CDR1 is SGHRS and CDR2 is YFSETQ. The CDR3 contains 15 residues. The CDR3 DNA sequence: TGCGCCAGCAGCTTCCTCAGCGGGCCCCAAGAGACCCAGTACTTC. It encodes CASSFLSGPQETQYF.

The genes are TRBV5-4 and TRBJ2-7, with TRBD1 as a possible D gene (6 bases). The CDR3 consists of 14 residues. In germline, CDR1 is SGHNT, CDR2 YYREEE (reference sequence). Between the trimmed V and J ends, which lost 4 bases and 3 bases, there was a span of 14 bases. The CDR3 DNA is TGTGCCAGCAGCCCCGGGACACAGTACTACGAGCAGTACTTC. This encodes CASSPGTQYYEQYF.

CDR3 loop: CASSELAGTPSTDTQYF. For the CDR3, the DNA is TGTGCCAGCAGTGAATTAGCGGGGACCCCTAGCACAGATACGCAGTATTTT. The genes are TRBV6-1 and TRBJ2-3; TRBD2 matches 8 bases. The CDR3 is 17 residues long. Germline V gene data show CDR1 as MNHNS and CDR2 as SASEGT. The V and J ends lost 2 bases and 0 bases, in that order; junction bases with no gene match: 7.

The chain has TRBV9 and TRBJ2-3; D is ambiguous. Looked up from germline, CDR1 is SGDLS and CDR2 is YYNGEE. The ends were cut back, 3 bases at V and 5 bases at J, with 13 bases in the middle. The CDR3 contains 14 residues. The CDR3 loop reads CASSGARPGDTQYF. CDR3 sequence (DNA): TGTGCCAGCAGCGGCGCGCGACCGGGAGATACGCAGTATTTT.

This clone was seen ten or more times. The chain joins TRBV6-5 to TRBJ2-6; 7 bases map to TRBD2. This CDR3 spans 16 amino acids. CDR1 MNHEY and CDR2 SVGAGI come from the germline V gene. After removal of 0 bases from V and 5 bases from J, the junction contained 4 bases not matched to a gene. Written as DNA, the CDR3 is TGTGCCAGCAGTTACTCTCGGGAGGCATGGGCCAACGTCCTGACTTTC. Residues: CASSYSREAWANVLTF.

The chain combines TRBV6-5 with TRBJ2-5; D perhaps matches TRBD2 (6 bases). V was pared by 0 bases and J by 2 bases, with 7 bases between. Germline CDR1 is MNHEY and CDR2 is SVGAGI. The CDR3 covers 14 residues. This CDR3 is CASSYSLAQETQYF. The CDR3 DNA is TGTGCCAGCAGTTACTCACTAGCACAAGAGACCCAGTACTTC.

This clone appeared a few times. The chain has TRBV15 and TRBJ1-2, with D unresolved. The CDR3 is 14 amino acids. Per germline, CDR1 LNHNV and CDR2 YYDKDF (reference sequence). Trimming removed 0 bases from V and 4 bases from J, with 9 bases in between. CDR3: CATSRDLSGYGYTF. CDR3 DNA sequence: TGTGCCACCAGCAGAGATCTCTCGGGCTATGGCTACACCTTC.

This chain uses TRBV2 with TRBJ1-2; 8 nucleotides match TRBD1. The CDR3 covers 14 residues. Germline CDR1 is SNHLY and CDR2 is FYNNEI. With V trimmed by 6 bases and J by 5 bases, 8 bases remained unmatched. The CDR3 loop is CASRADRGRYGYTF. The CDR3 DNA reads TGTGCCAGCAGGGCCGACAGGGGAAGATATGGCTACACCTTC.

This rearrangement joins TRBV7-2 to TRBJ2-5, with 8 bases lining up with TRBD1. CDR1 and CDR2 from the germline V gene are SGHTA and FQGNSA. The ends lost 3 bases at V and 5 bases at J; junction bases unmatched: 5. CDR3 length: 14 residues. As DNA, the CDR3 is TGTGCCAGCAGCTTTACCAGGGGGCACGAGACCCAGTACTTC. It codes for CASSFTRGHETQYF.

V gene TRBV4-1 combines with J gene TRBJ1-1, with 8 positions matching TRBD1. The CDR3 covers 17 residues. Germline V lookup: CDR1 MGHRA, CDR2 YSYEKL. V shed 4 bases and J 2 bases; nucleotides not matched to a gene: 12. The CDR3 here is CASSPHPGQDRNTEAFF. Written as DNA, the CDR3 is TGCGCCAGCAGCCCACACCCGGGACAGGACCGTAACACTGAAGCTTTCTTT.

The V gene is TRBV30, the J gene TRBJ2-3; possibly TRBD2 for D (6 bases). This CDR3 region has 14 residues. The germline V gene encodes CDR1 GTSNPN and CDR2 SVGIG (reference sequence). The ends were cut back, 4 bases at V and 3 bases at J, with 14 bases in the middle. CDR3 protein: CAWNRLVLTDTQYF. The CDR3 bases are TGTGCCTGGAATAGACTAGTCCTAACAGATACGCAGTATTTT.

This chain connects TRBV2 to TRBJ1-3; D is unresolved. This CDR3 has 14 residues. Trimming took off 4 bases at V and 3 bases at J, with 10 bases between the two ends. CDR1 is SNHLY, CDR2 FYNNEI, per germline. CDR3 in amino acids: CASSVGGSGNTIYF. The CDR3, as DNA: TGTGCCAGCAGTGTGGGAGGTAGTGGAAACACCATATATTTT. The full variable domain, in which reference TRBV2 and TRBJ1-3 provide the parts outside the CDR3, is EPEVTQTPSHQVTQMGQEVILRCVPISNHLYFYWYRQILGQKVEFLVSFYNNEISEKSEIFDDQFSVERPDGSNFTLKIRSTKLEDSAMYFCASSVGGSGNTIYFGEGSWLTVV.